A single sample gave rise to the 3 T cell receptor beta chains below, sequenced in a study of early stage breast cancer tumors. Some clones are missing from TCRdb's copy, which holds only in-frame ones; the method was immunoSEQ multiplex PCR. The table has approximately 33,000 clones, around 75% seen once. The sequenced sample consisted of blood. The receptor set was obtained from a person aged 35-55 years with breast cancer.

The chain carries TRBV29-1 and TRBJ2-7, with 9 bases identical to TRBD2. Germline trimming cut 4 bases from V and 2 bases from J; bases unmatched to any gene: 3. CDR3 length: 13 amino acids. CDR1 SQVTM and CDR2 ANQGSEA come from the germline V gene. CDR3 in amino acids: CSVVASGTYEQYF. DNA of the CDR3: TGCAGCGTTGTGGCTAGCGGGACCTACGAGCAGTACTTC.

The J gene is TRBJ2-1, the V gene TRBV19; 8 bases match TRBD2. J lost 5 bases, V lost 2 bases, and 8 bases had no gene match. This CDR3 is 16 amino acids long. Germline loops: CDR1 LNHDA, CDR2 SQIVND (reference sequence). CDR3 coding DNA: TGTGCCAGTAGTATATATGGCGCGGGAGGAGACAATGAGCAGTTCTTC. Amino acids: CASSIYGAGGDNEQFF.

The rearrangement links TRBV7-2 to TRBJ2-3; 7 nucleotides match TRBD2. CDR3 length: 15 residues. V dropped 4 bases and J dropped 3; count of bases not matched to a gene: 7. Looked up from germline, CDR1 is SGHTA and CDR2 is FQGNSA. Here the CDR3 reads CASSSWTSGTDTQYF. In nucleotides, the CDR3 is TGTGCCAGCAGCTCCTGGACTAGTGGTACAGATACGCAGTATTTT. The complete variable domain, with remaining parts taken from reference TRBV7-2 and TRBJ2-3, reads GAGVSQSPSNKVTEKGKDVELRCDPISGHTALYWYRQSLGQGLEFLIYFQGNSAPDKSGLPSDRFSAERTGGSVSTLTIQRTQQEDSAVYLCASSSWTSGTDTQYFGPGTRLTVL.